The 20 T cell receptor beta chains presented below share a single source sample, sequenced in a study of identical twins. TCRdb fed the 5' RACE reads into MiXCR, producing one record per CDR3 protein. The sample lists some 690,000 distinct CDR3 sequences, approximately 21% seen once, with over 4% in the top ten. This same sample was also part of a study on T cells expressing NK-cell markers.

Sequences were obtained from PBMCs. All receptors derive from a woman younger than 35 in good health.

CDR3 amino acids: CASSYTSGGAASYNEQFF. The CDR3, as DNA: TGTGCCAGCAGTTATACTAGCGGGGGGGCCGCCTCCTACAATGAGCAGTTCTTC. The chain is built from TRBV6-5 and TRBJ2-1; 13 bases match TRBD2. Germline trimming cut 3 bases from V and 0 bases from J; bases unmatched to any gene: 5. The germline V gene has CDR1 MNHEY and CDR2 SVGAGI. This CDR3 has 18 amino acids.

The DNA of the CDR3 is TGTGCCAGCAGCCGCCAGGGGGTTGGCAATCAGCCCCAGCATTTT. Translated: CASSRQGVGNQPQHF. V and J are TRBV6-1 and TRBJ1-5, with 7 bases aligning to TRBD1. This CDR3 comprises 15 residues. The V segment lost 6 bases and the J segment 2 bases; nucleotides outside the gene matches: 7. Per the germline V gene, CDR1 is MNHNS and CDR2 is SASEGT.

The chain employs TRBV7-2 and TRBJ2-7; no clear D. Germline CDR1 and CDR2: SGHTA and FQGNSA. CDR3 length: 11 residues. Trimming left V 5 bases short and J 5 bases short, with 7 bases between. Written as DNA, the CDR3 is TGTGCCAGCAGCATTTACGACGAGCAGTACTTC. Translating it yields CASSIYDEQYF.

The rearrangement links TRBV7-2 to TRBJ2-7; no definite D call. Trimming pared 4 bases from V and 0 bases from J, leaving 10 bases between. Germline CDR1 SGHTA, CDR2 FQGNSA. This CDR3 contains 14 residues. The CDR3 protein is CASSWVESSYEQYF. CDR3 in DNA: TGTGCCAGCAGCTGGGTTGAGTCCTCCTACGAGCAGTACTTC.

This sequence joins TRBV12-3 or TRBV12-4 and TRBJ2-3, with TRBD2 as a possible D gene (6 bases). With 6 bases removed from V and 2 bases from J, the gap between germline ends came to 9 bases. The CDR3 totals 13 residues. The CDR3 is CASRPSDTDTQYF. CDR3 nucleotides: TGTGCCAGCAGACCTAGCGACACAGATACGCAGTATTTT.

V gene TRBV3-1 combines with J gene TRBJ1-6, with 7 bases matching TRBD1. The CDR3 is made up of 15 amino acids. CDR1 and CDR2 from the germline V gene are LGHDT and YNNKEL (reference sequence). The J segment lost 5 bases and the V segment lost 4 bases, leaving 5 bases of the junction unmatched. CDR3: CASSPRGQDNSPLHF. Here the CDR3 DNA reads TGTGCCAGCAGCCCACGCGGACAGGATAATTCACCCCTCCACTTT.

This clonotype was counted between two and nine times. This chain joins TRBV4-1 and TRBJ2-2, with no clear D. Trimming removed 2 bases from V and 7 bases from J, with 8 bases in between. Germline CDR1 reads MGHRA; CDR2 reads YSYEKL. This CDR3 region has 13 residues. The CDR3, as DNA: TGCGCCAGCAGCCAAAGCGTCAACGGGGAGCTGTTTTTT. The encoded protein is CASSQSVNGELFF.

This clonotype was observed a few times. This chain joins TRBV5-5 and TRBJ2-1, with D hard to call. Germline V gene sequence: CDR1 SGHKS, CDR2 YYEKEE (reference sequence). CDR3 length: 13 residues. The V end was cut by 4 bases, the J end by 5 bases, with 10 bases between. The CDR3 loop reads CASSLARNNEQFF. CDR3 bases: TGTGCCAGCAGCCTCGCAAGGAACAATGAGCAGTTCTTC.

The chain couples TRBV12-3 or TRBV12-4 to TRBJ2-7; D not certain. CDR3 length equals 11 residues. The V end lost 5 bases, the J end lost 6 bases, and 8 bases lay between the germline ends. This chain's CDR3 is CASSPSTEQYF. The CDR3 nucleotides read TGTGCCAGCAGTCCTTCTACCGAGCAGTACTTC.

The chain combines TRBV20-1 with TRBJ2-7; 9 bases fit TRBD1. V shed 1 base, J shed 0 bases, and the junction held 7 bases outside the gene matches. Germline values: CDR1 DFQATT, CDR2 SNEGSKA (reference sequence). The CDR3 consists of 16 residues. The CDR3 region has the DNA TGCAGTGCTAGAGTGTTCGGGACAGGGACCTCCTACGAGCAGTACTTC. Protein sequence: CSARVFGTGTSYEQYF.

This clonotype occurred many times. The chain couples TRBV5-1 to TRBJ2-3; D uncertain. V gave up 2 bases and J gave up 2 bases, with 9 bases separating them. The CDR3 extends over 14 amino acids. Germline V lookup: CDR1 SGHRS, CDR2 YFSETQ. As DNA, the CDR3 is TGCGCCAGCAGCTTTGGCGACTCCACAGATACGCAGTATTTT. Translation: CASSFGDSTDTQYF.

Regarding this clonotype: This may come from a read error, since a much larger clone is one base off. J is TRBJ1-2 and V is TRBV5-1; TRBD1 might be the D (6 bases). Between the trimmed V and J ends, which lost 0 bases and 8 bases, there was a span of 8 bases. The CDR3 contains 12 residues. CDR1 is SGHRS, CDR2 YFSETQ, per germline. The CDR3 DNA reads TGCGCCAGCAGCTTGGAGGGGGAAGGCTACACCTTC. It yields the protein CASSLEGEGYTF.

This clonotype was observed a handful of times. CDR3 sequence reads: CASNSGREADTQYF. DNA for the CDR3: TGTGCCAGCAATAGCGGGAGAGAAGCAGATACGCAGTATTTT. The chain links TRBV6-2 or TRBV6-3 to TRBJ2-3; 9 bases agree with TRBD2. This CDR3 is built from 14 residues. Germline CDR1 and CDR2: MNHEY and SVGEGT. Losses at the gene ends were 7 bases for V and 4 bases for J; bases not matched to a gene: 6.

As regards this clonotype: A read error may produce the germline difference seen at one junction end. This chain connects TRBV3-1 to TRBJ2-7; no clear D. Germline V gene lookup returns CDR1 LGHDT and CDR2 YNNKEL (reference sequence). This CDR3 has 14 residues. In nucleotides, the CDR3 is TGCGCCAGCAGCCCAGGCCTTGGTGCCTACGAGCAGTACTTC. Translated, it gives CASSPGLGAYEQYF.

The V and J genes are TRBV27 and TRBJ2-2; D is perhaps TRBD1 or TRBD2 (5 bases each). The V end was cut by 2 bases, the J end by 4 bases, with 14 bases between. The CDR3 contains 16 residues. The germline V gene has CDR1 MNHEY and CDR2 SMNVEV (reference sequence). Here the CDR3 reads CASSLIGARGTGELFF. In nucleotides, the CDR3 is TGTGCCAGCAGTTTAATAGGGGCTCGGGGCACCGGGGAGCTGTTTTTT.

Many counts were recorded for this clonotype. This chain links TRBV27 with TRBJ2-7; 7 nucleotides agree with TRBD2. This CDR3 has 14 amino acids. V trimming: 2 bases; J trimming: 4 bases; junction bases outside the gene matches: 5. Germline lookup yields CDR1 MNHEY and CDR2 SMNVEV (reference sequence). The CDR3 DNA is TGTGCCAGCAGTTTAGCGGGAGTAGAGTACGAGCAGTACTTC. Translation: CASSLAGVEYEQYF.

The chain carries TRBV6-5 and TRBJ1-5, with 7 bases matching TRBD1. CDR1 is MNHEY, CDR2 SVGAGI, per germline. J was trimmed by 0 bases and V by 0 bases; bases with no gene match: 5. CDR3 length: 17 residues. The CDR3 DNA sequence: TGTGCCAGCAGTTACTCGAAAGGGACAGATAGCAATCAGCCCCAGCATTTT. Translating it yields CASSYSKGTDSNQPQHF.

This clonotype was detected ten times or more. The chain has TRBV6-2 or TRBV6-3 and TRBJ2-1, with 7 bases lining up with TRBD2. V shed 6 bases, J shed 0 bases, and the junction held 14 bases outside the gene matches. The CDR3 spans 18 residues. Looked up from germline, CDR1 is MNHEY and CDR2 is SVGEGT. This CDR3 is CASSLTQERGLSYNEQFF. Here the CDR3 DNA reads TGTGCCAGCAGCCTTACGCAGGAGCGGGGTCTCTCCTACAATGAGCAGTTCTTC.

The gene calls are TRBV10-3 and TRBJ2-3; unclear D gene. Trimming removed 11 bases at V and 1 base at J, with 10 bases between. Germline assignment: CDR1 ENHRY and CDR2 SYGVKD. This CDR3 contains 12 residues. CDR3 sequence (DNA): TGTGCCCACTCCGCCCGCACAGATACGCAGTATTTT. It yields the protein CAHSARTDTQYF.

The sample holds a few counts of this clonotype. This chain links TRBV20-1 with TRBJ1-2; possible D gene TRBD1, 5 bases. With 5 bases removed from V and 4 bases from J, the gap between germline ends came to 11 bases. The CDR3 is 12 amino acids. The germline CDR1 and CDR2 sequences are DFQATT and SNEGSKA (reference sequence). The CDR3, as DNA: TGCAGTGCTCGGACATCTACCTATGGCTACACCTTC. This gives the protein CSARTSTYGYTF.